The sequence of this T cell receptor (beta chain) was determined in a study of T cells after yellow fever vaccination. MiXCR, run by TCRdb on the 5' RACE reads, gives a single entry per CDR3 protein. This sample has some 500,000 distinct CDR3 sequences, with approximately 12% found just once. Germline V gene lookup returns CDR1 LGHNA and CDR2 YSLEER. The V and J ends lost 0 bases and 6 bases respectively, with 3 bases between them. The CDR3 contains 12 residues. The V call is TRBV4-3, the J call TRBJ2-4; no definite D call. This receptor was taken from a man in his thirties or forties who received the YFV17D yellow fever vaccine. The specimen comprised PBMCs, sampled on the day of the yellow fever booster vaccination. This chain's CDR3 is CASSQDRNIQYF. For the CDR3, the DNA is TGCGCCAGCAGCCAAGACAGAAACATTCAGTACTTC.